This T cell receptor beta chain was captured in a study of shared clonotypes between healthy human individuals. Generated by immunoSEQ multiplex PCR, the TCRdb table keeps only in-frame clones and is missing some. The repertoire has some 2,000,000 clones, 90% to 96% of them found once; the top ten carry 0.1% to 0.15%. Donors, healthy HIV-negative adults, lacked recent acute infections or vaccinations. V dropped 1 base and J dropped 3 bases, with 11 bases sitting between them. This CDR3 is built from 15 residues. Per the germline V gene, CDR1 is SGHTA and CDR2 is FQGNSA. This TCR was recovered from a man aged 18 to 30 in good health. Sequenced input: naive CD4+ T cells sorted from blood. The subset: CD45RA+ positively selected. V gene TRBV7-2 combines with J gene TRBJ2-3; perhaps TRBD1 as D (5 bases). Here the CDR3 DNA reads TGTGCCAGCAGCTTAGGTAGGGGATGGACAGATACGCAGTATTTT. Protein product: CASSLGRGWTDTQYF.